This T cell receptor beta chain came from a study of shared T cell receptors in the human thymus. Profiled with immunoSEQ multiplex PCR; TCRdb holds only in-frame clones, not every one. The sample lists 700,000 to 750,000 clones, around 85% seen once, with over 0.008% in the top ten. V lost 7 bases to trimming and J lost 9 bases, with 11 bases between them. There are 12 residues in the CDR3. Germline CDR1 SGHDT, CDR2 YYEEEE. This same sample was also part of a study on human thymus T cells. Per that study: The authors found apparently biased V and J gene usage in thymic and blood repertoires.

This chain connects TRBV5-6 to TRBJ2-6, with a weak D call TRBD2 (6 bases). The sample comprised thymocytes. This TCR derives from a girl less than two years old with a congenital heart defect. CDR3 sequence reads: CASWGEVNVLTF. Here the CDR3 DNA reads TGTGCCAGCTGGGGGGAAGTCAACGTCCTGACTTTC. The full variable domain, completed using reference TRBV5-6 and TRBJ2-6, is DAGVTQSPTHLIKTRGQQVTLRCSPKSGHDTVSWYQQALGQGPQFIFQYYEEEERQRGNFPDRFSGHQFPNYSSELNVNALLLGDSALYLCASWGEVNVLTFGAGSRLTVL.